The rows below give T cell receptor beta chains drawn from one sample of a study of shared clonotypes between healthy human individuals. Using immunoSEQ multiplex PCR, the repertoire was profiled, and TCRdb retains in-frame clones only, with some absent. The table shows about 1.9 million clones, with 85% to 95% occurring only once. Source material: naive CD8+ T cells from PBMCs. The receptors come from a man in his late teens or twenties in good health. Some clones in this sample may be carry-over from other donors' samples. Each CDR3 is given with its conserved first and last residue. The D gene is left open where the match is weak. Some rows mark clone size as missing; the rest say once, few, many or name a class of expanded clone.

J,D,size,V,length,CDR3,DNA
TRBJ1-2,NA,NA,TRBV11-2,18,CASSLGGYEGHKEYGYTF,TGTGCCAGCAGCTTAGGGGGCTACGAGGGACACAAGGAGTATGGCTACACCTTC
TRBJ2-5,NA,NA,TRBV27,14,CASSFPGHPETQYF,TGTGCCAGCAGTTTTCCAGGGCACCCCGAGACCCAGTACTTC
TRBJ2-1,NA,NA,TRBV2,17,CASSRQRGGNRYNEQFF,TGTGCCAGCAGCCGCCAAAGGGGCGGGAACCGATACAATGAGCAGTTCTTC
TRBJ2-2,NA,NA,TRBV30,12,CAWSFGAGELFF,TGTGCCTGGAGTTTTGGTGCCGGGGAGCTGTTTTTT
TRBJ2-1,TRBD2,NA,TRBV12-5,16,CASGLDARESYNEQFF,TGTGCTAGTGGTTTGGATGCGCGGGAGTCCTACAATGAGCAGTTCTTC
TRBJ1-1,NA,few,TRBV6-5,13,CASSYDVNTEAFF,TGTGCCAGCAGTTACGACGTTAACACTGAAGCTTTCTTT
TRBJ2-2,NA,NA,TRBV7-3,13,CASRIIASGELFF,TGTGCCAGCAGAATCATAGCGTCCGGGGAGCTGTTTTTT
TRBJ2-1,TRBD2,NA,TRBV27,17,CASSSRSPGGFYNEQFF,TGTGCCAGCAGTTCCCGGTCCCCGGGAGGTTTCTACAATGAGCAGTTCTTC
TRBJ2-7,NA,NA,TRBV28,12,CATQLVSYEQYF,TGTGCCACTCAGTTAGTATCCTACGAGCAGTACTTC
TRBJ2-1,NA,NA,TRBV7-6,21,CASSLAPPRTGIQRDYNEQFF,TGTGCCAGCAGCTTAGCCCCCCCAAGGACAGGGATACAGCGGGATTACAATGAGCAGTTCTTC
TRBJ1-2,NA,NA,TRBV7-2,14,CASSLVIGQDGYTF,TGTGCCAGCAGCTTAGTTATTGGGCAGGATGGCTACACCTTC
TRBJ2-1,TRBD2,NA,TRBV9,15,CASSVGGRGYNEQFF,TGTGCCAGCAGCGTAGGTGGGAGGGGATACAATGAGCAGTTCTTC
TRBJ2-7,TRBD1,once,TRBV4-3,17,CASSPKAGTGGLYEQYF,TGCGCCAGCAGCCCAAAGGCCGGGACAGGGGGCCTCTACGAGCAGTACTTC
TRBJ2-7,TRBD1,NA,TRBV30,13,CAWTGGLSYEQYF,TGTGCCTGGACAGGGGGCTTATCCTACGAGCAGTACTTC
TRBJ1-4,NA,NA,TRBV6-5,15,CASSQTELPGEKLFF,TGTGCCAGCAGCCAAACGGAGCTGCCCGGGGAAAAACTGTTTTTT
TRBJ2-3,TRBD2,NA,TRBV7-3,19,CASSQSASGALGVTDTQYF,TGTGCCAGCAGTCAGTCGGCTAGCGGTGCCCTTGGGGTAACAGATACGCAGTATTTT
TRBJ2-5,TRBD2,NA,TRBV25-1,15,CASSERLAGGETQYF,TGTGCCAGCAGTGAAAGACTAGCGGGAGGTGAGACCCAGTACTTC
TRBJ2-1,NA,NA,TRBV7-9,15,CASSFEGGSYNEQFF,TGTGCCAGCAGCTTTGAGGGGGGTTCCTACAATGAGCAGTTCTTC
TRBJ2-5,TRBD1,NA,TRBV4-3,14,CASSQAGTGGTQYF,TGCGCCAGCAGCCAGGCCGGGACAGGGGGGACCCAGTACTTC
TRBJ1-2,TRBD1,NA,TRBV5-1,15,CASSSPGTDAFGYTF,TGCGCCAGCAGCTCTCCCGGGACAGACGCCTTTGGCTACACCTTC
TRBJ1-1,NA,NA,TRBV27,15,CASKRTGALYTEAFF,TGTGCCAGCAAACGAACCGGGGCCTTATACACTGAAGCTTTCTTT
TRBJ2-5,NA,NA,TRBV9,14,CASSVQGGGETQYF,TGTGCCAGCAGCGTTCAGGGTGGCGGTGAGACCCAGTACTTC
TRBJ2-1,TRBD2,once,TRBV29-1,16,CSVLGTSGRPYNEQFF,TGCAGCGTTTTAGGGACTAGCGGGAGACCCTACAATGAGCAGTTCTTC
TRBJ2-1,TRBD2,NA,TRBV13,15,CASSLVGEGYNEQFF,TGTGCCAGCAGCTTAGTGGGGGAGGGGTACAATGAGCAGTTCTTC
TRBJ2-7,NA,NA,TRBV19,14,CASSIGPPSYEQYF,TGTGCCAGTAGTATCGGGCCTCCCTCCTACGAGCAGTACTTC
TRBJ2-5,TRBD1,NA,TRBV9,15,CASSGDRGTQETQYF,TGTGCCAGCAGCGGAGACAGGGGTACCCAAGAGACCCAGTACTTC
TRBJ2-7,TRBD1,NA,TRBV5-1,14,CASSFSGGADEQYF,TGCGCCAGCAGCTTTTCAGGGGGCGCAGACGAGCAGTACTTC
TRBJ1-1,TRBD1,NA,TRBV7-9,14,CASSSTGGDPEAFF,TGTGCCAGCAGCTCAACAGGGGGCGACCCTGAAGCTTTCTTT
TRBJ2-3,TRBD2,NA,TRBV28,16,CASSPGLAGGTDTQYF,TGTGCCAGCAGCCCAGGACTAGCGGGTGGCACAGATACGCAGTATTTT
TRBJ1-5,TRBD1,NA,TRBV5-1,17,CASSKPTGQTFNQPQHF,TGCGCCAGCAGTAAACCGACAGGGCAAACATTTAATCAGCCCCAGCATTTT
TRBJ1-5,TRBD1,NA,TRBV19,14,CASSRTGANQPQHF,TGTGCCAGTAGCCGGACAGGGGCAAATCAGCCCCAGCATTTT
TRBJ2-7,NA,once,TRBV10-3,12,CAISDEVYEQYF,TGTGCCATCAGTGACGAAGTCTACGAGCAGTACTTC
TRBJ2-1,TRBD2,NA,TRBV7-9,16,CASSASGPTSYNEQFF,TGTGCCAGCAGCGCTAGCGGGCCGACCTCCTACAATGAGCAGTTCTTC